These 27 T cell receptor beta chains originate from one sample sequenced in a study of cytomegalovirus exposure and HLA in healthy donors. PCR amplification relied on 60 Vbeta primers (plus 13 Jbeta primers). Profiling relied on immunoSEQ multiplex PCR, and the TCRdb table lists in-frame clones only, not all of them. The data show roughly 150,000 clones, with approximately 80% seen just once and approximately 2% held by the top ten. Sequenced: PBMCs. All receptors come from a man younger than 40 in good health and CMV-seronegative.

This clone was detected a few times. This CDR3 is CASSRVDRGGYTF. CDR3 nucleotide sequence: TGTGCCAGCAGCCGCGTGGACAGGGGCGGCTACACCTTC. V and J are TRBV14 and TRBJ1-2; 9 positions match TRBD1. The CDR3 covers 13 residues. Germline V gene lookup returns CDR1 SGHDN and CDR2 FVKESK. V dropped 4 bases and J dropped 8; count of bases not matched to a gene: 5.

The chain carries TRBV30 and TRBJ1-2; TRBD1 is a possible D gene (5 bases). Deletions cut 4 bases from V and 3 bases from J, with 15 bases between. The CDR3 has 14 residues. The V gene's germline CDR1 is GTSNPN and CDR2 SVGIG (reference sequence). The DNA of the CDR3 is TGTGCCTGGACCGGGGGGAGGGATTACTATGGCTACACCTTC. Translated: CAWTGGRDYYGYTF.

The chain carries TRBV6-5 and TRBJ2-7; 7 bases fit TRBD2. Trimming removed 6 bases from V and 5 bases from J; junction bases left unmatched: 10. CDR1 and CDR2 from the germline V gene are MNHEY and SVGAGI. The CDR3 is 14 amino acids. The CDR3 DNA sequence: TGTGCCAGCAGCCGACTAGCAAGGATCCACGAGCAGTACTTC. Its translation: CASSRLARIHEQYF.

This CDR3 reads CASSPEGQGDEKLFF. CDR3 in DNA: TGTGCCAGCAGTCCGGAGGGACAGGGTGATGAAAAACTGTTTTTT. J is TRBJ1-4 and V is TRBV27; 9 bases match TRBD1. This CDR3 region has 15 residues. CDR1 MNHEY and CDR2 SMNVEV come from the germline V gene (reference sequence). The ends lost 5 bases at V and 6 bases at J; junction bases unmatched: 7.

The chain carries TRBV28 and TRBJ1-2; 7 bases match TRBD1. The V and J ends lost 6 bases and 6 bases, in that order; junction bases with no gene match: 7. The germline V gene encodes CDR1 MDHEN and CDR2 SYDVKM. The CDR3 runs to 13 residues. CDR3 sequence reads: CASSKTGLDGYTF. The CDR3 nucleotides are TGTGCCAGCAGCAAGACAGGGCTGGATGGCTACACCTTC.

This chain connects TRBV5-4 to TRBJ2-5, with 8 bases fitting TRBD1. The DNA end lines up better with TRBJ2-7; the J call may be wrong. CDR1 is SGHNT and CDR2 is YYREEE in the germline V gene (reference sequence). The CDR3 is 15 amino acids. This CDR3 reads CASSLGQGSSYEQYF. Here the CDR3 DNA reads TGTGCCAGCAGCCTCGGACAGGGTAGCTCCTACGAGCAGTACTTC.

DNA of the CDR3: TGTGCCAGCAGGTTAGCGGGAGCGAACACCGGGGAGCTGTTTTTT. Amino acid sequence: CASRLAGANTGELFF. The V gene is TRBV6-5, the J gene TRBJ2-2; 9 nucleotides line up with TRBD2. This CDR3 has 15 amino acids. Per germline, CDR1 MNHEY and CDR2 SVGAGI. V dropped 6 bases and J dropped 0; count of bases not matched to a gene: 2.

J is TRBJ1-2 and V is TRBV6-5; no clear D. V was trimmed by 6 bases and J by 8 bases, leaving 19 bases between them. The CDR3 runs 14 residues. The germline V gene has CDR1 MNHEY and CDR2 SVGAGI. The CDR3, as DNA: TGTGCCAGCAGCGCTCGAGTGGGAGTGGGCGGCTACACCTTC. It encodes CASSARVGVGGYTF.

The CDR3 DNA is TGTGCCAGCAGCGGGACTAGCGGGGTCTACGAGCAGTACTTC. It translates to CASSGTSGVYEQYF. The J gene is TRBJ2-7, the V gene TRBV13; 13 bases agree with TRBD2. The CDR3 is made up of 14 amino acids. Germline CDR1 and CDR2: PRHDT and FYEKMQ (reference sequence). J was trimmed by 3 bases and V by 5 bases; bases with no gene match: 1.

The chain joins TRBV9 to TRBJ1-2; TRBD1 matches at 7 bases. Trimming took 2 bases from V and 8 from J; bases not matched to a gene: 6. The CDR3 runs to 13 residues. Germline V lookup: CDR1 SGDLS, CDR2 YYNGEE. CDR3 sequence (DNA): TGTGCCAGCAGCGTGGACAGGTTCTACGGCTACACCTTC. As protein: CASSVDRFYGYTF.

This clone has only a few counts. The chain links TRBV10-3 to TRBJ1-1, with D possibly being TRBD1 (6 bases). V lost 7 bases and J lost 1, with 16 bases in between. The CDR3 runs to 15 residues. CDR1 and CDR2 (germline): ENHRY, SYGVKD. The CDR3 loop is CAIKPSGTKNTEAFF. In DNA form, the CDR3 reads TGTGCCATCAAACCCTCGGGGACAAAGAACACTGAAGCTTTCTTT.

The chain combines TRBV6-1 with TRBJ1-1, with D possibly being TRBD1 (6 bases). This CDR3 comprises 13 residues. V gave up 5 bases and J gave up 10 bases, with 17 bases separating them. In germline, CDR1 is MNHNS, CDR2 SASEGT. Here the CDR3 DNA reads TGTGCCAGCAGTAAGCCAACGGACAGTAGAGCTTTCTTT. This sequence encodes CASSKPTDSRAFF.

This chain links TRBV18 with TRBJ2-1; 14 bases are shared with TRBD2. This CDR3 contains 16 residues. Germline CDR1 reads KGHSH; CDR2 reads LQKENI. V shed 6 bases and J 7 bases; nucleotides not matched to a gene: 8. DNA for the CDR3: TGTGCCAGCTCGCCTAGACTAGCGGGAGGGAGGAATGAGCAGTTCTTC. Translating it yields CASSPRLAGGRNEQFF.

The chain recombines TRBV5-4 with TRBJ2-2; no clear D gene. Germline CDR1 and CDR2: SGHNT and YYREEE (reference sequence). The CDR3 length is 15 residues. Trimming left V 3 bases short and J 4 bases short, with 13 bases between. The CDR3 protein is CASSSRNSLTGELFF. The CDR3 region has the DNA TGTGCCAGCAGCTCTCGGAACAGCCTCACCGGGGAGCTGTTTTTT.

The CDR3 DNA reads as TGTGCCAGCTTGACCGGGACAGGGGGGACTGAAGCTTTCTTT. This translates into CASLTGTGGTEAFF. The chain recombines TRBV18 with TRBJ1-1; 11 positions match TRBD1. The germline V gene has CDR1 KGHSH and CDR2 LQKENI. The CDR3 has 14 residues. With V trimmed by 7 bases and J by 5 bases, 6 bases remained unmatched.

V gene TRBV6-1 combines with J gene TRBJ1-1; no clear D. Germline CDR1 and CDR2: MNHNS and SASEGT. V lost 10 bases to trimming and J lost 4 bases, with 22 bases between them. There are 15 residues in the CDR3. CDR3 nucleotides: TGTGCCACCACTACCACGAGCGGGTGGGGCACTGAAGCTTTCTTT. Protein sequence: CATTTTSGWGTEAFF.

The chain joins TRBV7-8 to TRBJ2-1, with 7 bases that match TRBD1. This CDR3 contains 15 residues. Germline V CDR1 and CDR2: SGHVS, FQNEAQ. J gave up 6 bases and V 7 bases, and 12 bases lay outside the gene matches. CDR3 protein: CASTPGTALLNEQFF. In DNA form, the CDR3 reads TGTGCCAGCACCCCGGGGACAGCGCTCCTCAATGAGCAGTTCTTC.

The chain recombines TRBV6-5 with TRBJ2-7; the D gene is possibly TRBD2 (6 bases). There are 15 residues in the CDR3. Trimming shortened V by 6 bases and J by 0 bases, and 15 bases separated the two germline ends. Looked up from germline, CDR1 is MNHEY and CDR2 is SVGAGI. CDR3 in amino acids: CASSPYGGSSYEQYF. The CDR3 DNA is TGTGCCAGCAGCCCATACGGGGGAAGCTCCTACGAGCAGTACTTC.

The J gene is TRBJ2-7, the V gene TRBV4-3; 11 nucleotides line up with TRBD2. The CDR3 totals 13 residues. From germline, CDR1 is LGHNA and CDR2 YSLEER. After removal of 4 bases from V and 6 bases from J, the junction contained 2 bases not matched to a gene. The CDR3 sequence: CASSRGTSGEQYF. The CDR3 DNA follows: TGCGCCAGCAGCCGAGGGACTAGCGGCGAGCAGTACTTC.

The J gene is TRBJ2-2, the V gene TRBV7-2; the D is unclear. This CDR3 region has 17 residues. The germline gives CDR1 SGHTA, CDR2 FQGNSA. V lost 4 bases, J lost 0 bases, and 15 bases lay in between. CDR3 sequence (DNA): TGTGCCAGCAGCTCCCCGTCTGTCAGGACGAACACCGGGGAGCTGTTTTTT. It yields the protein CASSSPSVRTNTGELFF.

This clone was observed a few times. The rearrangement joins TRBV6-1 to TRBJ1-5; TRBD1 agrees at 8 bases. CDR3 length: 15 residues. The V gene end was trimmed by 6 bases and the J gene end by 4 bases; junction bases not matched to a gene: 8. Germline-derived CDR1 and CDR2 are MNHNS and SASEGT. The CDR3 sequence: CASRAGTGYNQPQHF. The CDR3 coding sequence is TGTGCCAGCAGAGCCGGGACAGGATATAATCAGCCCCAGCATTTT.

The chain couples TRBV7-2 to TRBJ1-2; no firm D call. The CDR3 length is 15 residues. Trimming cost V 0 bases and J 4 bases, with 12 bases left between them. CDR1 is SGHTA, CDR2 FQGNSA, per germline. For the CDR3, the DNA is TGTGCCAGCAGCTTAGCGCTGAGACATCGCTATGGCTACACCTTC. It specifies CASSLALRHRYGYTF.

The chain recombines TRBV6-6 with TRBJ2-7; 10 nucleotides align to TRBD2. The CDR3 has 15 residues. Trimming cost V 6 bases and J 7 bases; bases outside gene matches: 12. Germline lookup yields CDR1 MNHNY and CDR2 SVGAGI (reference sequence). The CDR3 DNA follows: TGTGCCAGCAGCCCTGGAGCGGGAGGGCCTAGGGAGCAGTACTTC. This codes for CASSPGAGGPREQYF.

The rearrangement uses TRBV10-3 and TRBJ1-2, with 7 positions matching TRBD1. J was trimmed by 9 bases and V by 9 bases; bases with no gene match: 19. The CDR3 is made up of 15 amino acids. The germline V gene has CDR1 ENHRY and CDR2 SYGVKD. CDR3 protein: CAIKPGTASQDRYTF. The CDR3, as DNA: TGTGCCATTAAACCCGGGACAGCCAGCCAGGATCGCTACACCTTC.

The chain is built from TRBV1 and TRBJ2-7; the table assigns TRBD2, which was not confirmed against the DNA. TRBV1 is a pseudogene segment. The CDR3 has 18 amino acids. The CDR3 region has the DNA TGCACCAGCAGCCACCGCAAAAGTAGCGGGAGGCTGATCTACGAGCAGTACTTC. This encodes CTSSHRKSSGRLIYEQYF.

CDR3 protein: CAWRHPGGNQPQHF. The CDR3 DNA follows: TGTGCCTGGAGACACCCCGGGGGCAATCAGCCCCAGCATTTT. The rearrangement joins TRBV30 to TRBJ1-5; D unresolved. Trimming took 3 bases from V and 2 from J, leaving 11 bases between them. The germline CDR1 and CDR2 sequences are GTSNPN and SVGIG (reference sequence). The CDR3 contains 14 residues.

The chain is built from TRBV7-2 and TRBJ1-1; D call uncertain. V lost 1 base and J 0 bases, leaving 6 bases between the germline ends. The CDR3 runs to 14 residues. Germline CDR1 reads SGHTA; CDR2 reads FQGNSA. The CDR3 spells CASSLVSVNTEAFF. In DNA form, the CDR3 reads TGTGCCAGCAGCTTAGTGTCGGTGAACACTGAAGCTTTCTTT.